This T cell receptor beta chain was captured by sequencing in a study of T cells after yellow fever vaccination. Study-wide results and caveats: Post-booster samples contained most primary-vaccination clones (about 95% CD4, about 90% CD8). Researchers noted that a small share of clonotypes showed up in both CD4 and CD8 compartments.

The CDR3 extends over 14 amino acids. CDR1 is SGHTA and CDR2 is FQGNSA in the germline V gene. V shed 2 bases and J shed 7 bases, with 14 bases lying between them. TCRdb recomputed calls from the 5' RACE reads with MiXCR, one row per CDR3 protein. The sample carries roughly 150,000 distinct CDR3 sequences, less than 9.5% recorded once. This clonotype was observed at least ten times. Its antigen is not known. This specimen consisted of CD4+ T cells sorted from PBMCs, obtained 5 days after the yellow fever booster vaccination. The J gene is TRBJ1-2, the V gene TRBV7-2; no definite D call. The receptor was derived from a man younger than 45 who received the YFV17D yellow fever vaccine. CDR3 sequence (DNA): TGTGCCAGCAGCTTATATGAGGCTGCTGGTGGCTACACCTTC. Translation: CASSLYEAAGGYTF.